One and the same sample provided the 5 T cell receptor beta chains below, sequenced in a study of T cells after yellow fever vaccination. TCRdb called the 5' RACE reads again in MiXCR, with one record for every CDR3 protein. Of 250,000 to 400,000 distinct CDR3 sequences in the sample, about 4% were seen once. This material consisted of PBMCs, taken 5 days after the yellow fever booster vaccination. These receptors all come from a man younger than 35 who received the YFV17D yellow fever vaccine.

The table lists this clonotype with many counts. This chain links TRBV2 with TRBJ2-1; 13 nucleotides align to TRBD2. V was clipped by 1 base and J by 13 bases; unmatched bases: 7. The CDR3 is made up of 15 amino acids. In germline, CDR1 is SNHLY, CDR2 FYNNEI. The CDR3 spells CASSEEGLAGLGQFF. For the CDR3, the DNA is TGTGCCAGCAGTGAAGAGGGACTAGCGGGGTTGGGACAGTTCTTC. The full variable domain, with the rest looked up from reference TRBV2 and TRBJ2-1, is EPEVTQTPSHQVTQMGQEVILRCVPISNHLYFYWYRQILGQKVEFLVSFYNNEISEKSEIFDDQFSVERPDGSNFTLKIRSTKLEDSAMYFCASSEEGLAGLGQFFGPGTRLTVL.

This clonotype was found a few times. The gene calls are TRBV15 and TRBJ1-5; D not resolved. This CDR3 contains 13 residues. Germline-derived CDR1 and CDR2 are LNHNV and YYDKDF (reference sequence). Deletions cut 1 base from V and 9 bases from J, with 10 bases between. CDR3 protein: CATSRATPRPQHF. In DNA form, the CDR3 reads TGTGCCACCAGCAGAGCAACCCCCCGGCCCCAGCATTTT.

The CDR3 here is CASSATGGEPYGYTF. As DNA, the CDR3 is TGTGCCAGTAGCGCGACAGGGGGCGAACCCTATGGCTACACCTTC. The V gene is TRBV19, the J gene TRBJ1-2; 10 bases map to TRBD1. The CDR3 sequence is 15 residues long. The V and J ends lost 6 bases and 4 bases, in that order; junction bases with no gene match: 8. CDR1 LNHDA and CDR2 SQIVND come from the germline V gene (reference sequence).

This clonotype has only a few counts. The chain has TRBV6-2 or TRBV6-3 and TRBJ1-2, with D uncertain. The V end was cut by 1 base, the J end by 4 bases, with 10 bases between. Germline lookup yields CDR1 MNHEY and CDR2 SVGEGT. There are 14 residues in the CDR3. In nucleotides, the CDR3 is TGTGCCAGCAGTTACTTTGCGGCTTTCTATGGCTACACCTTC. Its translation is CASSYFAAFYGYTF.

The sample holds many counts of this clonotype. This chain uses TRBV15 with TRBJ2-7; D uncertain. CDR1 and CDR2 from the germline V gene are LNHNV and YYDKDF (reference sequence). V was pared by 0 bases and J by 3 bases, with 3 bases between. The CDR3 is 12 residues long. As DNA, the CDR3 is TGTGCCACCAGCAGAGATTTCTACGAGCAGTACTTC. Translated, it gives CATSRDFYEQYF.